This T cell receptor beta chain is from a study of shared clonotypes between healthy human individuals. Germline V gene lookup returns CDR1 MNHEY and CDR2 SMNVEV (reference sequence). The CDR3 runs to 14 residues. V gave up 5 bases and J gave up 2 bases, with 10 bases separating them. Generated by immunoSEQ multiplex PCR, the TCRdb table keeps only in-frame clones and is missing some. Among millions of clones listed, over 85% were seen once. The origin of this receptor is a man aged 18-30 years in good health. This chain links TRBV27 with TRBJ1-5; D is uncertain. Sequencing was performed on naive CD4+ T cells sorted from blood. Indicated subset: CD45RA+ positively selected. This CDR3 reads CASSEADGNQPQHF. The CDR3 bases are TGTGCCAGCAGTGAGGCGGACGGCAATCAGCCCCAGCATTTT.